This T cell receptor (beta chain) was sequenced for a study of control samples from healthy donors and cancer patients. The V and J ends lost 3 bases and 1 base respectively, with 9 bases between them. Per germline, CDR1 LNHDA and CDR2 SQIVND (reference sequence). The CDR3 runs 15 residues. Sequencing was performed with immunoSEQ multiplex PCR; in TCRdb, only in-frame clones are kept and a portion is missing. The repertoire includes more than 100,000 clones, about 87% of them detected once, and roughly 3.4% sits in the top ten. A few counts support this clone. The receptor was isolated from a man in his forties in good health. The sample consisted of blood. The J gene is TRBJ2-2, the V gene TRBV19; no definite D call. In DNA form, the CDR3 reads TGTGCCAGTAGTATTGTATCGCGGAACACCGGGGAGCTGTTTTTT. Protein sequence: CASSIVSRNTGELFF.